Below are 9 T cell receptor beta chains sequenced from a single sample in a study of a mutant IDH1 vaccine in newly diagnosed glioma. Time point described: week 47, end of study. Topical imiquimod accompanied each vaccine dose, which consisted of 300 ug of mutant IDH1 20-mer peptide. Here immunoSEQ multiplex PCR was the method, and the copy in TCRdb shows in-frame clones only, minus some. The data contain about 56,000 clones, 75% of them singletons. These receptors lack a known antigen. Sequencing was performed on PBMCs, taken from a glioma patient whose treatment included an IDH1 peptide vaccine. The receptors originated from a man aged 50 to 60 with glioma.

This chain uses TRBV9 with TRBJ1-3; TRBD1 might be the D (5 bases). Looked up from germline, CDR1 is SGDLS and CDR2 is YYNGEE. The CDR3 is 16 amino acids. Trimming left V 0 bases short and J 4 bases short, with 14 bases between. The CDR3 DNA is TGTGCCAGCAGCGTAGCCTTGCGGGACCCCGGAAACACCATATATTTT. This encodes CASSVALRDPGNTIYF. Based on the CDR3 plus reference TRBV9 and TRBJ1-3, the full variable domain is DSGVTQTPKHLITATGQRVTLRCSPRSGDLSVYWYQQSLDQGLQFLIQYYNGEERAKGNILERFSAQQFPDLHSELNLSSLELGDSALYFCASSVALRDPGNTIYFGEGSWLTVV.

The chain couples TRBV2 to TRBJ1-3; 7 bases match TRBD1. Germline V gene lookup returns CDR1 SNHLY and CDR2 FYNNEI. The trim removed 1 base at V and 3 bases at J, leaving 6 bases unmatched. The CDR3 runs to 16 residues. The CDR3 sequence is CASSEDRGEGGNTIYF. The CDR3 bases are TGTGCCAGCAGTGAAGACAGGGGAGAGGGTGGAAACACCATATATTTT.

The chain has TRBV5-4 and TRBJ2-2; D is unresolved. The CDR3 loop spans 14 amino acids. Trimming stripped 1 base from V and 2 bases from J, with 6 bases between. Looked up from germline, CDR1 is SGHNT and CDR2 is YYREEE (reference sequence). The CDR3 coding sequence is TGTGCCAGCAGCTTGTGGAGAAACACCGGGGAGCTGTTTTTT. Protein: CASSLWRNTGELFF.

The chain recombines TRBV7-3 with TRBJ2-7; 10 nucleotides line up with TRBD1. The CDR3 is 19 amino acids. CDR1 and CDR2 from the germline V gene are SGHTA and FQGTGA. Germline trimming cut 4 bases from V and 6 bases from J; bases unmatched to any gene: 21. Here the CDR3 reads CASSSPWTGGTAPYREQYF. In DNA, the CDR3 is TGTGCCAGCAGCTCCCCATGGACAGGGGGTACGGCCCCTTACCGCGAGCAGTACTTC. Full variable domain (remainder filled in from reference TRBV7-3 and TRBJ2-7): GAGVSQTPSNKVTEKGKYVELRCDPISGHTALYWYRQSLGQGPEFLIYFQGTGAADDSGLPNDRFFAVRPEGSVSTLKIQRTERGDSAVYLCASSSPWTGGTAPYREQYFGPGTRLTVT.

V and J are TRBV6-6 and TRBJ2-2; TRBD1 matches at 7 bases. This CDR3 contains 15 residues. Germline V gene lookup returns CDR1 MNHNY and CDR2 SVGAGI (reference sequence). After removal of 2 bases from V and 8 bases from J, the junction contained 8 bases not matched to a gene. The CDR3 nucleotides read TGTGCCAGCAGTTACACGGCCAGGGGGATGGGGGAGCTGTTTTTT. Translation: CASSYTARGMGELFF.

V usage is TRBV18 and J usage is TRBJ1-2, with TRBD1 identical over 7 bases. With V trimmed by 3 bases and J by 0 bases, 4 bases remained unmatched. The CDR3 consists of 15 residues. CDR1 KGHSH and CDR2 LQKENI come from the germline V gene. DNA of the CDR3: TGTGCCAGCTCACCCCTGGACAGGACTAACTATGGCTACACCTTC. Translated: CASSPLDRTNYGYTF.

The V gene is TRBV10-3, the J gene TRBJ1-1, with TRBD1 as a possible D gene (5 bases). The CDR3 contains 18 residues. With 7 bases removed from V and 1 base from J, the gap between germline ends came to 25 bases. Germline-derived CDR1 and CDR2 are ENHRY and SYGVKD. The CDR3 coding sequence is TGTGCCATCAACGACCGACAGCCAACACCACAGTGGAACACTGAAGCTTTCTTT. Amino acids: CAINDRQPTPQWNTEAFF.

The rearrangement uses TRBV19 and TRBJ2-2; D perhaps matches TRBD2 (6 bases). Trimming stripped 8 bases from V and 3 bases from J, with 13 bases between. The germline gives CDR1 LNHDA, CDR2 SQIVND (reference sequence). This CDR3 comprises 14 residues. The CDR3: CASGTGVYTGELFF. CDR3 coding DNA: TGTGCCAGTGGGACGGGGGTATACACCGGGGAGCTGTTTTTT.

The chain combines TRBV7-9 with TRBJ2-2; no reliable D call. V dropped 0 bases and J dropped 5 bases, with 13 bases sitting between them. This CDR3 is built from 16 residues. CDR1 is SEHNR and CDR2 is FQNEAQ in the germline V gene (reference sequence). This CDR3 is CASSLATLGNTGELFF. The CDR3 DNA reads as TGTGCCAGCAGCTTAGCGACCCTGGGAAATACCGGGGAGCTGTTTTTT.